This TCR beta chain is from a study of blood T cell repertoires in COVID-19. Whole-study context: The samples span acute and convalescent COVID-19 from the United States, Italy and Spain.

This CDR3 has 15 residues. Germline CDR1 SGHTA, CDR2 FQGNSA. With 5 bases clipped from V and 5 bases from J, the junction kept 4 bases outside the gene matches. Generated by immunoSEQ multiplex PCR, the TCRdb table keeps only in-frame clones and is missing some. Among over 55,000 clones, just over 85% were seen once, and the ten largest hold approximately 4.7%. This chain uses TRBV7-2 with TRBJ1-5, with TRBD1 matching over 12 bases. The clonotype comes from a human donor in a cohort sampled during active COVID-19. The sample consisted of peripheral blood. In DNA, the CDR3 is TGTGCCAGCAGCCCGGGACAGGGGGCTTATCAGCCCCAGCATTTT. Its translation: CASSPGQGAYQPQHF.